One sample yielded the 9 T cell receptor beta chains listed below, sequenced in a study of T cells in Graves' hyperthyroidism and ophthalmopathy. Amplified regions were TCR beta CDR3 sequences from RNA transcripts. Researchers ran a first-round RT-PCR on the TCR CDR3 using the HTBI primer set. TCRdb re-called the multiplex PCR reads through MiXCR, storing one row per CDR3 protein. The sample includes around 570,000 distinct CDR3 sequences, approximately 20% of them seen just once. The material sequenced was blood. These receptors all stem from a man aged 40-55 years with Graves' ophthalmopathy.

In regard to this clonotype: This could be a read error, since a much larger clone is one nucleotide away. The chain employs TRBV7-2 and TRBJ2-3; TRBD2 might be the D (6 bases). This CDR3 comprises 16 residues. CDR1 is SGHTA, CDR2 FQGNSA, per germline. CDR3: CPSSLDARGFWNTQYF. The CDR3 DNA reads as TGTCCCAGCAGCTTAGACGCCCGGGGGTTTTGGAATACGCAGTATTTT.

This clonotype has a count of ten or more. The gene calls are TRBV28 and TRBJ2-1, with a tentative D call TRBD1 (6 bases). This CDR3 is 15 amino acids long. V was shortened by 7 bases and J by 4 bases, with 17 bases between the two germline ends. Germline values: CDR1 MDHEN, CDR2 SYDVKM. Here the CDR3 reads CASTEDRTIYNEQFF. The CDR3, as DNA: TGTGCCAGCACCGAGGACAGAACTATATACAATGAGCAGTTCTTC.

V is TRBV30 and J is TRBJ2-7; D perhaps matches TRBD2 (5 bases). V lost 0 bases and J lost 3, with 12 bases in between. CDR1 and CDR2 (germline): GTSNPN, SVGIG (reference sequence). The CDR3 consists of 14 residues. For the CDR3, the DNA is TGTGCCTGGAGTGTTGGACTGGGGAACTACGAGCAGTACTTC. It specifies CAWSVGLGNYEQYF.

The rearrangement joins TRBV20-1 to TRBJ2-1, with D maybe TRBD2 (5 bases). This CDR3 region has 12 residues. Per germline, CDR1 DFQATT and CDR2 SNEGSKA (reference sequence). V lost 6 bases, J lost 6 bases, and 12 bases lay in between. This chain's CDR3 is CSAPVTSNEQFF. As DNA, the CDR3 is TGCAGTGCCCCAGTTACTAGCAATGAGCAGTTCTTC.

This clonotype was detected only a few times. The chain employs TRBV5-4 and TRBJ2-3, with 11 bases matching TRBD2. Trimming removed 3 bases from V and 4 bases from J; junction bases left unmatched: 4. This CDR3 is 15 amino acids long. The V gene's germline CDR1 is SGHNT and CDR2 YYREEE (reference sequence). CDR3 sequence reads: CASSSWTSGSDTQYF. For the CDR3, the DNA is TGTGCCAGCAGCTCGTGGACTAGCGGGTCAGATACGCAGTATTTT.

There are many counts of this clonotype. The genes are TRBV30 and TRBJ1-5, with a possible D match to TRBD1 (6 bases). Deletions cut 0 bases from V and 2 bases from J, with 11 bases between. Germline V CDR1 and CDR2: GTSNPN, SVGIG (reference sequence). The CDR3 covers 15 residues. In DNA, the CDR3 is TGTGCCTGGAGTGTACAGGGAATTGGCAATCAGCCCCAGCATTTT. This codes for CAWSVQGIGNQPQHF.

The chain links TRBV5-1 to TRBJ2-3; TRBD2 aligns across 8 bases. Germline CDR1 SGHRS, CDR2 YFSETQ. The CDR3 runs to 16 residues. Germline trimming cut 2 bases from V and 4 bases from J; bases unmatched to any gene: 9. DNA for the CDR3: TGCGCCAGCAGCTTCGTTTTGGGGACTAGATCAGATACGCAGTATTTT. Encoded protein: CASSFVLGTRSDTQYF.

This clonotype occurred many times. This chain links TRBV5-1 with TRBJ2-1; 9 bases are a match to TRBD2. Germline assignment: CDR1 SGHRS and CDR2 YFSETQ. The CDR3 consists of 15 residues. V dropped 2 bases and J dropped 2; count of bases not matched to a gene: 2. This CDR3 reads CASSFPSGTYNEQFF. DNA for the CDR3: TGCGCCAGCAGCTTCCCTAGCGGGACCTACAATGAGCAGTTCTTC.

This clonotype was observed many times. The CDR3 reads CASSARGEQETQYF. The CDR3 coding sequence is TGTGCCAGCAGTGCGCGGGGAGAACAAGAGACCCAGTACTTC. This chain links TRBV2 with TRBJ2-5; weak D call: TRBD2 (6 bases). V was cut by 4 bases and J by 2 bases, with 11 bases left in between. This CDR3 is built from 14 residues. Looked up from germline, CDR1 is SNHLY and CDR2 is FYNNEI. Complete variable domain (other parts from reference TRBV2 and TRBJ2-5): EPEVTQTPSHQVTQMGQEVILRCVPISNHLYFYWYRQILGQKVEFLVSFYNNEISEKSEIFDDQFSVERPDGSNFTLKIRSTKLEDSAMYFCASSARGEQETQYFGPGTRLLVL.